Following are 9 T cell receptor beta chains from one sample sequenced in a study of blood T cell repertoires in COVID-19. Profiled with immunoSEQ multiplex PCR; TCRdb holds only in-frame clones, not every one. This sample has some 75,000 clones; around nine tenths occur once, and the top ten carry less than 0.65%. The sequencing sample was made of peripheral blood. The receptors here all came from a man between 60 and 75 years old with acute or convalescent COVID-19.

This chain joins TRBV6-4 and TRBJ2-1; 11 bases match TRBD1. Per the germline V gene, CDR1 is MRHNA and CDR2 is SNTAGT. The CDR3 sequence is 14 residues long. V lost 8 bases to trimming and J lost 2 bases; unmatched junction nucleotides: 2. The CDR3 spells CASGTGGAYNEQFF. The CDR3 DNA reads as TGTGCCAGCGGGACAGGGGGAGCCTACAATGAGCAGTTCTTC.

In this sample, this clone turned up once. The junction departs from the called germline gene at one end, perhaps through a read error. The CDR3 loop reads CAGRRDRAAGELFF. The CDR3 DNA follows: TGTGCCGGTAGGCGGGACAGGGCAGCCGGGGAGCTGTTTTTT. The rearrangement joins TRBV19 to TRBJ2-2, with 9 bases that match TRBD1. The germline gives CDR1 LNHDA, CDR2 SQIVND (reference sequence). The CDR3 is 14 residues long.

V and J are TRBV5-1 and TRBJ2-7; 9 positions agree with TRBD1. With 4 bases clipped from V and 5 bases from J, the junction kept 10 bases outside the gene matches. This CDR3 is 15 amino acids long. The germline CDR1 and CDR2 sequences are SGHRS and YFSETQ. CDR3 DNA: TGCGCCAGCAGCCCGATACAGGGGGCCGGGAACGAGCAGTACTTC. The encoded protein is CASSPIQGAGNEQYF. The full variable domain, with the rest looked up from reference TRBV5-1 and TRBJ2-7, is KAGVTQTPRYLIKTRGQQVTLSCSPISGHRSVSWYQQTPGQGLQFLFEYFSETQRNKGNFPGRFSGRQFSNSRSEMNVSTLELGDSALYLCASSPIQGAGNEQYFGPGTRLTVT.

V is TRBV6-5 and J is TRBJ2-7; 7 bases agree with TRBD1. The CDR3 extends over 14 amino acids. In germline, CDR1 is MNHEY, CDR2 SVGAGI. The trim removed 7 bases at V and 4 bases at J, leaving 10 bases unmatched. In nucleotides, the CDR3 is TGTGCCAGCAATAACCGGGACAGTTTTTACGAGCAGTACTTC. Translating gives CASNNRDSFYEQYF.

The CDR3, as DNA: TGTGCCAGCAGCTTACTGGGCGGGGGCACCGGGGAGCTGTTTTTT. Amino acids: CASSLLGGGTGELFF. The J gene is TRBJ2-2, the V gene TRBV7-9, with 7 positions matching TRBD2. J was trimmed by 4 bases and V by 2 bases; bases with no gene match: 4. The germline gives CDR1 SEHNR, CDR2 FQNEAQ (reference sequence). This CDR3 contains 15 residues.

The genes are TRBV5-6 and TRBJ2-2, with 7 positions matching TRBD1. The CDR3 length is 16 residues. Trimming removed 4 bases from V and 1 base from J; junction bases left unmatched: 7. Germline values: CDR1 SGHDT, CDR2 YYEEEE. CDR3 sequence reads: CASSLLGGRNTGELFF. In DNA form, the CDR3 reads TGTGCCAGCAGCCTGCTAGGGGGCCGGAACACCGGGGAGCTGTTTTTT.

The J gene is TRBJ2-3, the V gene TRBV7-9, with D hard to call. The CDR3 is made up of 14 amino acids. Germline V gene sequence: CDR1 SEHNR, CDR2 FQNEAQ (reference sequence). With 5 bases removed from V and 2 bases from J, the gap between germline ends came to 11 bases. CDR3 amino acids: CASSAELSTDTQYF. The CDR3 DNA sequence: TGTGCCAGCAGCGCGGAGCTTTCCACAGATACGCAGTATTTT.

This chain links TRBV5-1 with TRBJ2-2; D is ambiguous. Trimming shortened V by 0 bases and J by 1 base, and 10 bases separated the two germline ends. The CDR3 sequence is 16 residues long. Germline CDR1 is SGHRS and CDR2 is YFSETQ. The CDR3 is CASSLVQDLNTGELFF. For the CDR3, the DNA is TGCGCCAGCAGCTTGGTCCAGGATCTGAACACCGGGGAGCTGTTTTTT.

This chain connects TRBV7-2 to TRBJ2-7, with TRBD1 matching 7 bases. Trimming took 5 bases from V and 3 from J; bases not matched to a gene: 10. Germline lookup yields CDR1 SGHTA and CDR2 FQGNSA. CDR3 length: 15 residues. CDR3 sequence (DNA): TGTGCCAGCAGCCCCACGACAGGGAAGTTCTACGAGCAGTACTTC. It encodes CASSPTTGKFYEQYF. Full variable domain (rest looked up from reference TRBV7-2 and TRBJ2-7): GAGVSQSPSNKVTEKGKDVELRCDPISGHTALYWYRQSLGQGLEFLIYFQGNSAPDKSGLPSDRFSAERTGGSVSTLTIQRTQQEDSAVYLCASSPTTGKFYEQYFGPGTRLTVT.